A single sample gave rise to the 21 T cell receptor beta chains below, sequenced in a study of T cells after yellow fever vaccination (dated by TCRdb to the late 2010s). The method behind the library was 5' RACE. TCRdb names Illumina HiSeq 2500 as the instrument used. TCRdb cleaned the public reads at Q25 with fastp, built clones with MiXCR and kept in-frame beta chains. Each entry merges the rows of one CDR3 protein and shows their most common DNA and genes. The sample contains around 550,000 distinct CDR3 sequences, 15% to 20% of them found a single time. Roughly an eighth of the sample is taken by the ten largest. According to the study, the label for this sample's treatment or condition signals: live attenuated yellow fever vaccine strain. Here the sequenced sample was PBMCs, taken 15 days after the yellow fever booster vaccination. All receptors come from a man under 40 who received the YFV17D yellow fever vaccine.

This clonotype was counted a few times. The chain links TRBV2 to TRBJ2-5; 13 bases map to TRBD2. CDR1 and CDR2 from the germline V gene are SNHLY and FYNNEI. The CDR3 contains 15 residues. V gave up 6 bases and J gave up 4 bases; unmatched junction bases: 5. The CDR3 loop is CASSSTSGRAETQYF. The CDR3 bases are TGTGCCAGCAGCTCAACTAGCGGGAGGGCAGAGACCCAGTACTTC. The whole variable domain, filled in from reference TRBV2 and TRBJ2-5, reads EPEVTQTPSHQVTQMGQEVILRCVPISNHLYFYWYRQILGQKVEFLVSFYNNEISEKSEIFDDQFSVERPDGSNFTLKIRSTKLEDSAMYFCASSSTSGRAETQYFGPGTRLLVL.

This clonotype has more than one count but fewer than ten. The CDR3 spells CASSLALGTYNEQFF. The CDR3 DNA is TGTGCCAGCAGCTTAGCTCTAGGGACCTACAATGAGCAGTTCTTC. The chain links TRBV7-2 to TRBJ2-1; D gene uncertain. The V gene's germline CDR1 is SGHTA and CDR2 FQGNSA. The germline V and J ends were trimmed by 0 bases and 2 bases, with 8 bases remaining between them. CDR3 length: 15 amino acids.

The chain joins TRBV29-1 to TRBJ2-2, with D possibly TRBD2 on 6 matching bases. This CDR3 is built from 13 residues. CDR1 and CDR2 from the germline V gene are SQVTM and ANQGSEA. Trimming removed 7 bases from V and 1 base from J, with 10 bases in between. The CDR3 sequence is CSGGVGNTGELFF. CDR3 bases: TGCAGCGGGGGGGTCGGGAACACCGGGGAGCTGTTTTTT.

The J gene is TRBJ2-1, the V gene TRBV29-1; tentative D call: TRBD2 (6 bases). This CDR3 is 14 amino acids long. The germline gives CDR1 SQVTM, CDR2 ANQGSEA. With 4 bases removed from V and 7 bases from J, the gap between germline ends came to 17 bases. CDR3 DNA: TGCAGCGTTGGGCCCTTGGTAGCGGAAAATGAGCAGTTCTTC. Its translation is CSVGPLVAENEQFF.

The gene calls are TRBV29-1 and TRBJ2-1; D not resolved. Per germline, CDR1 SQVTM and CDR2 ANQGSEA. The CDR3 contains 13 residues. Between the trimmed V and J ends, which lost 3 bases and 0 bases, there was a span of 6 bases. The CDR3 DNA is TGCAGCGTTGAGTTGGCCTCCTACAATGAGCAGTTCTTC. Its protein product is CSVELASYNEQFF.

V gene TRBV4-2 combines with J gene TRBJ2-5; a possible D gene is TRBD1 (6 bases). Per the germline V gene, CDR1 is LGHNA and CDR2 is YNFKEQ. This CDR3 is 13 amino acids long. The ends were cut back, 4 bases at V and 3 bases at J, with 9 bases in the middle. This CDR3 reads CASSRKGEETQYF. The CDR3 DNA sequence: TGTGCCAGCAGCCGAAAGGGGGAAGAGACCCAGTACTTC.

This clonotype has just a few counts. A junction boundary mismatches the germline segment, possibly from a read error. The CDR3 DNA sequence: TGTGCCAGCAGCTTAGGACAGGGGAACGAGCAGTACTTC. Its protein is CASSLGQGNEQYF. This chain links TRBV5-1 with TRBJ2-7; 9 bases are a match to TRBD1. This CDR3 region has 13 residues. Germline CDR1 and CDR2: SGHRS and YFSETQ. Supplemented by reference TRBV5-1 and TRBJ2-7, the full variable domain reads KAGVTQTPRYLIKTRGQQVTLSCSPISGHRSVSWYQQTPGQGLQFLFEYFSETQRNKGNFPGRFSGRQFSNSRSEMNVSTLELGDSALYLCASSLGQGNEQYFGPGTRLTVT.

The chain has TRBV11-3 and TRBJ2-3; the D gene is possibly TRBD2 (5 bases). The CDR3 has 14 residues. The V and J ends lost 5 bases and 4 bases respectively, with 13 bases between them. Germline lookup yields CDR1 SGHNT and CDR2 YENEEA. The chain's CDR3 is CASSRGRGSDTQYF. The CDR3 nucleotides are TGTGCCAGCAGCCGGGGTAGAGGGTCAGATACGCAGTATTTT.

This clonotype occurred many times. V and J are TRBV7-3 and TRBJ2-1; TRBD1 aligns across 8 bases. V lost 5 bases to trimming and J lost 2 bases; unmatched junction nucleotides: 8. The CDR3 loop spans 16 amino acids. Germline CDR1 is SGHTA and CDR2 is FQGTGA. CDR3 coding DNA: TGTGCCAGCAGCCCATGGGGACAGGTTCCCTACAATGAGCAGTTCTTC. This encodes CASSPWGQVPYNEQFF.

The table lists this clonotype with a few counts. The J gene is TRBJ2-1, the V gene TRBV14; D is ambiguous. V lost 0 bases to trimming and J lost 8 bases, with 8 bases between them. Germline CDR1 reads SGHDN; CDR2 reads FVKESK. The CDR3 runs to 13 residues. Here the CDR3 DNA reads TGTGCCAGCAGCCAAGATCTGGGTTATGAGCAGTTCTTC. It encodes CASSQDLGYEQFF.

The rearrangement uses TRBV7-8 and TRBJ2-3, with 8 nucleotides matching TRBD2. The length of the CDR3 is 18 residues. The V segment lost 1 base and the J segment 5 bases; nucleotides outside the gene matches: 14. Germline CDR1 is SGHVS and CDR2 is FQNEAQ. The CDR3 reads CASSLEIGSGIAEDTQYF. As DNA, the CDR3 is TGTGCCAGCAGCTTAGAAATCGGTAGCGGGATCGCGGAAGATACGCAGTATTTT.

Only a few counts were recorded for this clonotype. The V and J genes are TRBV18 and TRBJ2-1, with a tentative D call TRBD1 (6 bases). Per the germline V gene, CDR1 is KGHSH and CDR2 is LQKENI. Deletions cut 1 base from V and 5 bases from J, with 21 bases between. The CDR3 is 18 amino acids. CDR3 amino acids: CASSPQRLSQDSHNEQFF. The CDR3 DNA follows: TGTGCCAGCTCACCACAAAGATTGAGTCAGGACAGTCACAATGAGCAGTTCTTC.

The chain employs TRBV5-1 and TRBJ2-7; maybe TRBD1 (6 bases). Per germline, CDR1 SGHRS and CDR2 YFSETQ. The V and J ends lost 2 bases and 5 bases respectively, with 11 bases between them. CDR3 length: 13 amino acids. The CDR3 protein is CASSFQGIHEQYF. Written as DNA, the CDR3 is TGCGCCAGCAGCTTCCAGGGGATCCACGAGCAGTACTTC.

This clonotype appeared many times. V gene TRBV5-1 combines with J gene TRBJ1-5; a possible D gene is TRBD1 (5 bases). Trimming cost V 4 bases and J 1 base, with 12 bases left between them. In germline, CDR1 is SGHRS, CDR2 YFSETQ. This CDR3 is built from 15 residues. The CDR3, as DNA: TGCGCCAGCAGCAGGACGGGGGACAGCAATCAGCCCCAGCATTTT. Its protein is CASSRTGDSNQPQHF. Full variable domain (remainder filled in from reference TRBV5-1 and TRBJ1-5): KAGVTQTPRYLIKTRGQQVTLSCSPISGHRSVSWYQQTPGQGLQFLFEYFSETQRNKGNFPGRFSGRQFSNSRSEMNVSTLELGDSALYLCASSRTGDSNQPQHFGDGTRLSIL.

This clonotype was seen once. This chain joins TRBV23-1 and TRBJ2-5; 10 nucleotides align to TRBD1. TRBV23-1 is an ORF for which the function is uncertain. After removal of 0 bases from V and 0 bases from J, the junction contained 4 bases not matched to a gene. The CDR3 runs 17 residues. As DNA, the CDR3 is TGCGCCAGCAGTCAATCGGGGACAGGGGTTTACCAAGAGACCCAGTACTTC. Residues: CASSQSGTGVYQETQYF.

This rearrangement joins TRBV20-1 to TRBJ1-6; D may be TRBD1 (6 bases). The germline V gene has CDR1 DFQATT and CDR2 SNEGSKA (reference sequence). CDR3 length: 17 amino acids. V lost 7 bases to trimming and J lost 7 bases, with 26 bases between them. The CDR3 loop reads CSGIESGQMGHNSPLHF. In DNA form, the CDR3 reads TGCAGTGGCATAGAATCTGGACAGATGGGTCACAATTCACCCCTCCACTTT.

The rearrangement uses TRBV29-1 and TRBJ1-3; no firm D call. This CDR3 contains 11 residues. Germline assignment: CDR1 SQVTM and CDR2 ANQGSEA. CDR3 in amino acids: CFRRSGNTIYF. Here the CDR3 DNA reads TGCTTCAGGCGCTCTGGAAACACCATATATTTT.

There are a few counts of this clonotype. V gene TRBV30 combines with J gene TRBJ2-3, with 7 nucleotides matching TRBD1. Germline lookup yields CDR1 GTSNPN and CDR2 SVGIG (reference sequence). The J segment lost 0 bases and the V segment lost 5 bases, leaving 2 bases of the junction unmatched. CDR3 length: 13 amino acids. CDR3 in amino acids: CAWGQASTDTQYF. As DNA, the CDR3 is TGTGCCTGGGGACAGGCCAGCACAGATACGCAGTATTTT.

The J gene is TRBJ2-1, the V gene TRBV10-2, with D perhaps TRBD2 (6 bases). This CDR3 has 13 residues. CDR1 and CDR2 from the germline V gene are WSHSY and SAAADI. Trimming removed 4 bases from V and 7 bases from J, with 11 bases in between. CDR3 sequence reads: CASSVLAANEQFF. DNA for the CDR3: TGCGCCAGCAGTGTCTTAGCGGCGAATGAGCAGTTCTTC.

The chain has TRBV3-1 and TRBJ2-7; D possibly corresponds to TRBD1 (5 bases). The CDR3 totals 12 residues. Trimming shortened V by 4 bases and J by 6 bases, and 10 bases separated the two germline ends. CDR1 and CDR2 from the germline V gene are LGHDT and YNNKEL (reference sequence). The CDR3 region is CASSLGQSEQYF. The CDR3, as DNA: TGTGCCAGCAGCCTCGGACAATCCGAGCAGTACTTC.

Only a few counts were recorded for this clonotype. V usage is TRBV20-1 and J usage is TRBJ1-5; D gene ambiguous. Trimming took 1 base from V and 5 from J, leaving 6 bases between them. The CDR3 covers 12 residues. Germline CDR1 is DFQATT and CDR2 is SNEGSKA (reference sequence). DNA of the CDR3: TGCAGTGCTAGAGTGACGGATCAGCCCCAGCATTTT. Translation gives CSARVTDQPQHF.